This entry concerns a single T cell receptor (beta chain). This clone appeared once. Its specific antigen is unknown. Base qualities are not provided; no much larger clone lies one nucleotide away. Other DNA sequences in this specimen translate into the identical CDR3. TCR CDR3 regions were amplified from genomic DNA by multiplex PCR using the deep immunoSEQ assay. Extracted genomic DNA from each cell subset was spread evenly across all wells of several immunoSEQ 96-well plates, with each plate serving as a replicate. For sorted subsets, approximately 210 ng of genomic DNA, equivalent to 25,000 to 30,000 T cell genomes, went into each replicate PCR. Purified libraries were measured with a Qubit 3.0 fluorometer, size-checked on a Bioanalyzer 2100, and measured again with the KAPA Library Quantification kit. A separate single-read 150-cycle Illumina NextSeq 550 flow cell was used to sequence each immunoSEQ 96-well plate. On the authors' methods: Because the immunoSEQ output held only junctional sequences and lacked quality scores, the filtering could not match the filtering applied to full-length reads. To assign V/J genes and CDR3, sequences were annotated using PyIR, a Python wrapper for IgBLAST v1.9, with IMGT germline references. Reads were filtered out if the reads had weak V/J assignments (E-value above 1e-6), no CDR3, stop codons, out-of-frame junctions, or ambiguous translated residues. V3J clonotypes were defined as sequences sharing an identical inferred V gene, J gene, and CDR3 amino acid sequence. Percentage overlap between repertoires was computed as shared unique clonotypes divided by the size of the smaller repertoire. RTK rarefaction, the Chao1 estimator, and Recon v2.1 estimates of unobserved clonotypes were used to assess repertoire richness. For all TCRbeta clonotypes obtained by the gDNA method from four donors, generation probabilities were computed with OLGA. Here the immuneACCESS table is served through TCRdb, limited to in-frame sequences with V and J called. Missing clones are a known gap in these copies; in checked studies unresolved V genes cover under half, and the rest lacks a known reason. From that table come the V and J calls and clone size; the DNA was used to work out D and trimming. For this sample there are approximately 350,000 clones; about 96% appear just once. Of the sample, about 0.34% is held by the ten largest clones.

These data belong to a study of shared clonotypes between healthy human individuals (dated by TCRdb to 2018 to 2021). About the investigation overall: The cohort included a few men and a couple of women between 18 and 49 years of age. Per donor, three plates each were used for CD4 naive and CD4 memory, two for CD8 naive, and one for CD8 memory. The study deeply sequenced blood TCR repertoires of about 5 healthy adults to estimate repertoire size and the extent of clonotype sharing between individuals. Different laboratories and diverse techniques were used to prepare libraries and sequence TCR repertoires, to increase sequencing depth and limit assay-specific biases. Each donor's leukapheresis produced roughly between about 0.9 and 9.5 billion PBMCs. On the study overall, not on this receptor specifically: Sampling was limited to blood, and TCR repertoires in tissue likely differ from TCR repertoires in blood. The genetic and exposure-history diversity represented was limited by the small number of donors. Even with the large sequencing depth, rarefaction of the sorted-subset datasets indicated that sequencing was incomplete. Naive subsets generally had larger estimated clonotype richness than memory subsets did. Pairwise subsampling led to the expectation that sequencing depth would affect the degree of clonotype sharing among donors. Across a handful of donors, approximately 5% of naive CD4, approximately 3.6% of naive CD8, roughly 2.3% of memory CD4, and approximately 0.42% of memory CD8 clonotypes were shared. Compared with non-shared clonotypes, the clonotypes found in all four sorted-subset donors had higher generation probabilities.

Healthy HIV-negative adults with no recently reported acute infections or vaccinations were included as donors. Every donor was a Caucasian adult residing in Nashville, Tennessee, USA. CD8 memory samples were composed of magnetically selected CD45RO+ cells combined with CCR7-negative CD45RA+ effector memory (TemRA) cells. After blood collection by leukapheresis, PBMCs were isolated using Ficoll-Histopaque density gradient centrifugation and then cryopreserved in the vapor phase of liquid nitrogen. Analytical flow cytometry was used to check the purity and quantity of each magnetically sorted T cell population. Genomic DNA was isolated from each sorted fraction and quantified by UV absorbance on a Nanodrop 2000c. The germline V gene yields MDHEN for CDR1 and SYDVKM for CDR2. V is shortened by 6 bases, J by 4 bases, and the region joining them spans 3 bases. Its CDR3 holds 11 amino acids, cysteine through phenylalanine. Solely the CDR3 DNA is kept, with 33 bases framed from the first base.

The chain was built from TRBV28 and TRBJ2-2; no D segment can be confidently identified. The origin of this receptor is a man younger than 40 in good health. Sequencing was done on a sample of memory CD8+ T cells sorted from blood. Sample cell subset or site, as interpreted from the label and publication: CD45RO+ cells pooled with CCR7-negative TemRA cells. The CDR3 protein sequence reads: CASSLTGELFF. The bases read TGTGCCAGCAGCCTCACCGGGGAGCTGTTTTTT.